This T cell receptor beta chain originates from a study of CD8+ T cells in alopecia areata. Findings of the study overall: Researchers report lesional scalp, most notably alopecia totalis/universalis, outstripped normal scalp in clonality. Sequencing of scalp tissue also captures the resident alphabeta T cells of normal skin. In patients, TCRs were shared less clearly than in mice, and HLA may possibly be involved.

Of note for this clone: The target antigen is unknown.

Extraction of RNA preceded its reverse transcription into cDNA, which served as the sequencing template. The repertoire was sequenced with immunoSEQ multiplex PCR; TCRdb's copy has only in-frame clones and lacks some. The sample records around 97,000 clones, approximately 60% being singletons. Germline CDR1 SQVTM, CDR2 ANQGSEA. There are 16 residues in the CDR3. The V gene end was trimmed by 4 bases and the J gene end by 1 base; junction bases not matched to a gene: 10. The receptor comes from a human donor in good health. This chain uses TRBV29-1 with TRBJ2-1, with 7 bases lining up with TRBD1. Specimen: CD4+ T cells sorted from blood. DNA of the CDR3: TGCAGCGTTGCTAACCAACCGGGACAGTCCTACAATGAGCAGTTCTTC. Protein: CSVANQPGQSYNEQFF.